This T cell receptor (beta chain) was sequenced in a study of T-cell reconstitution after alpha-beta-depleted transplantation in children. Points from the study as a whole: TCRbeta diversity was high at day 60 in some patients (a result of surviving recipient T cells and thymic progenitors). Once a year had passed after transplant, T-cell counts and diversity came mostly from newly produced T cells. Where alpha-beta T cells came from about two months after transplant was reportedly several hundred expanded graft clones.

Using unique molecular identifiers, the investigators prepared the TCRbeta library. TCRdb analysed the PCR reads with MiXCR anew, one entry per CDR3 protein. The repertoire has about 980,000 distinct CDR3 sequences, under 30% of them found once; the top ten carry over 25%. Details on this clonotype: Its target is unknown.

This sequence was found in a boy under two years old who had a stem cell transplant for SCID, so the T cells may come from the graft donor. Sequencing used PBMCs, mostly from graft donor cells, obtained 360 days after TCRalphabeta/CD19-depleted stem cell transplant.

CDR3: CASSPGRNVNYGYTF. CDR3 coding DNA: TGTGCCAGCTCACCGGGGAGGAATGTAAACTATGGCTACACCTTC. V gene TRBV18 combines with J gene TRBJ1-2; no clear D. The V end was cut by 3 bases, the J end by 2 bases, with 13 bases between. This CDR3 contains 15 residues. Germline CDR1 KGHSH, CDR2 LQKENI.